This T cell receptor (beta chain) was identified during a study of cytomegalovirus exposure and HLA in healthy donors. General study results and limits: Some TCR beta chains (around 160 of them) were listed as cytomegalovirus-associated. The study dropped some indistinguishable V segments, TRBV6-2 and TRBV6-3 among them.

The CDR3 covers 14 residues. V shed 5 bases, J shed 3 bases, and the junction held 3 bases outside the gene matches. The germline V gene encodes CDR1 SGHTA and CDR2 FQGNSA. This PCR relied on a set of 60 Vbeta primers and 13 Jbeta primers. TCRdb's copy holds only in-frame clones and misses some; the assay was immunoSEQ multiplex PCR. The sample has about 79,000 clones, over 70% seen once. The donors gave bone marrow, and they were healthy. On this clone itself: Antigen: not known.

The source is a man aged 35-49 years in good health and CMV-seropositive. The source material was PBMCs. The V and J genes are TRBV7-2 and TRBJ1-3; the match to TRBD1 covers 8 bases. The CDR3: CASSRDRGGNTIYF. The CDR3 nucleotides read TGTGCCAGCAGCAGAGACAGGGGTGGAAACACCATATATTTT.